This is a list of T cell receptor beta chains from one sample in a study of CD8+CD57+ T cells in acquired aplastic anemia. TCRdb fed the reads into MiXCR, producing one record per CDR3 protein. The sample yields 150,000 to 200,000 distinct CDR3 sequences, about 48% seen once. Sequencing was performed on sorted CD4+, CD8+, or CD8+CD57+ T cells (not recorded which) from PBMCs. The origin of the receptors is a human donor with aplastic anemia. Each CDR3 is given with its conserved first and last residue. Each record gives: D gene, clone size, J gene, V gene, CDR3 DNA, CDR3 protein. A D gene is named only where the DNA matches it firmly. Some rows mark clone size as missing; the rest say once, few, many or name a class of expanded clone.

D gene: -
clone size: few
J gene: TRBJ2-3
V gene: TRBV10-3
CDR3 DNA: TGTGCCATCAGTGAGACGGGGGCCGCCACAGATACGCAGTATTTT
CDR3 protein: CAISETGAATDTQYF

D gene: TRBD1
clone size: -
J gene: TRBJ1-2
V gene: TRBV3-1
CDR3 DNA: TGTGCCAGCAGCCAAAACCCCGGGACAGGGTTCGGCTACACCTTC
CDR3 protein: CASSQNPGTGFGYTF

D gene: -
clone size: -
J gene: TRBJ1-5
V gene: TRBV29-1
CDR3 DNA: TGCAGCGTTGTCGGGGGAACCAATCAGCCCCAGCATTTT
CDR3 protein: CSVVGGTNQPQHF

D gene: TRBD2
clone size: -
J gene: TRBJ2-1
V gene: TRBV20-1
CDR3 DNA: TGCAGTGCTAGACCGTCCGGACTAGCGGGGTACAATGAGCAGTTCTTC
CDR3 protein: CSARPSGLAGYNEQFF

D gene: TRBD1
clone size: many
J gene: TRBJ2-7
V gene: TRBV4-1
CDR3 DNA: TGCGCCAGCAGCCAAGGACAGGGGGTATACGAGCAGTACTTC
CDR3 protein: CASSQGQGVYEQYF

D gene: TRBD1
clone size: -
J gene: TRBJ2-7
V gene: TRBV27
CDR3 DNA: TGTGCCAGCAGTTTATCCTCGGACAGGGTTTCGTTGGGCGTTACCTACGAGCAGTACTTC
CDR3 protein: CASSLSSDRVSLGVTYEQYF

D gene: -
clone size: many
J gene: TRBJ1-1
V gene: TRBV30
CDR3 DNA: TGTGCCTGGAGTCCCATGAACACTGAAGCTTTCTTT
CDR3 protein: CAWSPMNTEAFF

D gene: -
clone size: many
J gene: TRBJ1-1
V gene: TRBV19
CDR3 DNA: TGTGCCAGTAGTATAGGAGGCGTTGAAGCTTTCTTT
CDR3 protein: CASSIGGVEAFF

D gene: TRBD1
clone size: -
J gene: TRBJ1-5
V gene: TRBV7-9
CDR3 DNA: TGTGCCAGCAGCTCCGACAGGGATAAACAGCCCCAGCATTTT
CDR3 protein: CASSSDRDKQPQHF

D gene: -
clone size: -
J gene: TRBJ1-3
V gene: TRBV2
CDR3 DNA: TGTGCCAGCAGTGAGGAAGGCCTCTCTGGAAACACCATATATTTT
CDR3 protein: CASSEEGLSGNTIYF

D gene: -
clone size: -
J gene: TRBJ1-1
V gene: TRBV10-3
CDR3 DNA: TGTGCCATCAGTCCGACAGGGAACACTGAAGCTTTCTTT
CDR3 protein: CAISPTGNTEAFF

D gene: -
clone size: -
J gene: TRBJ1-2
V gene: TRBV27
CDR3 DNA: TGTGCCAGCAGTTTCGCCCCACCCGGGACGGACAACTATGGCTACACCTTC
CDR3 protein: CASSFAPPGTDNYGYTF

D gene: -
clone size: once
J gene: TRBJ1-4
V gene: TRBV2
CDR3 DNA: TGTGCCGGAGGGGAAGCCACTAATGAAAAACTGTTTTTT
CDR3 protein: CAGGEATNEKLFF

D gene: TRBD2
clone size: -
J gene: TRBJ2-7
V gene: TRBV19
CDR3 DNA: TGTGCCAGTAGAGAAGGTAGCGGGGGAGACTACGAGCAGTACTTC
CDR3 protein: CASREGSGGDYEQYF

D gene: -
clone size: many
J gene: TRBJ1-1
V gene: TRBV4-2
CDR3 DNA: TGTGCCAGCAGCCAAGGTAACCACGCTGAAGCTTTCTTT
CDR3 protein: CASSQGNHAEAFF

D gene: -
clone size: many
J gene: TRBJ2-7
V gene: TRBV11-2
CDR3 DNA: TGTGCCAGCAGCTCTAACTTTAAAACCTACGAGCAGTACTTC
CDR3 protein: CASSSNFKTYEQYF

D gene: TRBD2
clone size: -
J gene: TRBJ2-2
V gene: TRBV29-1
CDR3 DNA: TGCAGCGTTGTGGAGGGAGGGTTCGGGGAGCTGCCTTTT
CDR3 protein: CSVVEGGFGELPF

D gene: TRBD2
clone size: many
J gene: TRBJ2-1
V gene: TRBV15
CDR3 DNA: TGTGCCACCAGTCTCGTGGGCCCCGGGGGGGCCCATGAGCAGTTCTTC
CDR3 protein: CATSLVGPGGAHEQFF

D gene: -
clone size: once
J gene: TRBJ1-1
V gene: TRBV2
CDR3 DNA: TGTGCCAGCAGTGGCGGTGGGGGGCACACTGAAGCTTTCTTT
CDR3 protein: CASSGGGGHTEAFF

D gene: -
clone size: -
J gene: TRBJ2-3
V gene: TRBV19
CDR3 DNA: TGTGCCAGTAGGTCCGGAGGCACAGATACGCAGTATTTT
CDR3 protein: CASRSGGTDTQYF

D gene: TRBD2
clone size: many
J gene: TRBJ2-7
V gene: TRBV5-1
CDR3 DNA: TGCGCCAGCAGCTTCCACCTAGCGGGAGGCACCTACGAGCAGTACTTC
CDR3 protein: CASSFHLAGGTYEQYF

D gene: -
clone size: medium-sized
J gene: TRBJ2-7
V gene: TRBV29-1
CDR3 DNA: TGCAGCGTTGAAGTGGGCGATTTGGGGTACGAGCAGTACTTC
CDR3 protein: CSVEVGDLGYEQYF

D gene: TRBD1
clone size: few
J gene: TRBJ1-5
V gene: TRBV6-2/TRBV6-3
CDR3 DNA: TGTGCCAGCAGTACCGGACAGGGGGAAATTTACAATCAGCCCCAGCATTTT
CDR3 protein: CASSTGQGEIYNQPQHF

D gene: -
clone size: -
J gene: TRBJ1-6
V gene: TRBV20-1
CDR3 DNA: TGCAGTGCTAGTCCCAGGGTAGTGTTTGATTCACCCCTCCACTTT
CDR3 protein: CSASPRVVFDSPLHF

D gene: -
clone size: -
J gene: TRBJ1-5
V gene: TRBV27
CDR3 DNA: TGTGCCAGCAGTTTTCGGAGGGGTAGCAATCAGCCCCAGCATTTT
CDR3 protein: CASSFRRGSNQPQHF

D gene: -
clone size: -
J gene: TRBJ2-5
V gene: TRBV5-1
CDR3 DNA: TGCGCCAGCAGCTCCCTCTCGCGGGCCAGCATAGAGACCCAGTACTTC
CDR3 protein: CASSSLSRASIETQYF

D gene: -
clone size: -
J gene: TRBJ2-1
V gene: TRBV24-1
CDR3 DNA: TGTGCCACCAGTGACGGAGCTACCTACAATGAGCAGTTCTTC
CDR3 protein: CATSDGATYNEQFF

D gene: -
clone size: -
J gene: TRBJ1-2
V gene: TRBV6-1
CDR3 DNA: TGTGCCAGCACAGGGTGGGTCTATGGCTACACCTTC
CDR3 protein: CASTGWVYGYTF

D gene: -
clone size: many
J gene: TRBJ2-5
V gene: TRBV11-3
CDR3 DNA: TGTGCCAGCAGCTTTACCGGACATAGCATCGGGCAAGAGACCCAGTACTTC
CDR3 protein: CASSFTGHSIGQETQYF

D gene: TRBD2
clone size: -
J gene: TRBJ2-7
V gene: TRBV6-2/TRBV6-3
CDR3 DNA: TGTGCCAGCAGTTACACCCGGATGGGACTAGCGGGAAGGTATGAGCAGTACTTC
CDR3 protein: CASSYTRMGLAGRYEQYF

D gene: -
clone size: once
J gene: TRBJ1-1
V gene: TRBV10-2
CDR3 DNA: TGCGCCAGCCGGAGGGGAGTTGGCACTGAAGCTTTCTTT
CDR3 protein: CASRRGVGTEAFF

D gene: -
clone size: -
J gene: TRBJ2-7
V gene: TRBV20-1
CDR3 DNA: TGCAGTGCTAGAGATCAAGGGATCGACCAGTACTTC
CDR3 protein: CSARDQGIDQYF

D gene: TRBD1
clone size: few
J gene: TRBJ1-1
V gene: TRBV30
CDR3 DNA: TGTGCCTGGAGCAGGACAGGGTCTACTGAAGCTTTCTTT
CDR3 protein: CAWSRTGSTEAFF

D gene: -
clone size: many
J gene: TRBJ2-3
V gene: TRBV9
CDR3 DNA: TGTGCCAGCAGCGTCGAGAGGACACTTAGCACAGATACGCAGTATTTT
CDR3 protein: CASSVERTLSTDTQYF

D gene: -
clone size: once
J gene: TRBJ2-7
V gene: TRBV10-3
CDR3 DNA: TGTGCCATCACTGACGGAGCGAACTCCTACGAGCAGTACTTC
CDR3 protein: CAITDGANSYEQYF

D gene: TRBD2
clone size: many
J gene: TRBJ2-7
V gene: TRBV25-1
CDR3 DNA: TGTGCCAGCAGCCAAGGCCCCGGGACTAGCGTCTACGAGCAGTACTTC
CDR3 protein: CASSQGPGTSVYEQYF

D gene: -
clone size: -
J gene: TRBJ2-7
V gene: TRBV2
CDR3 DNA: TGTGCCAGCAGTGGGGAAGGGGCCGAGCAGTACTTC
CDR3 protein: CASSGEGAEQYF

D gene: -
clone size: -
J gene: TRBJ1-5
V gene: TRBV19
CDR3 DNA: TGTGCCAGTAGGCCTTGGGGGGCGAATCAGCCCCAGCATTTT
CDR3 protein: CASRPWGANQPQHF

D gene: -
clone size: few
J gene: TRBJ1-1
V gene: TRBV6-1
CDR3 DNA: TGTGCCAGCAGTGCCGGCGGGGGGGGCTCTTGGAGTGAAGCTTTCTTT
CDR3 protein: CASSAGGGGSWSEAFF

D gene: TRBD1
clone size: -
J gene: TRBJ1-6
V gene: TRBV7-3
CDR3 DNA: TGTGCCAGCAGCTTGGGGGCCAGAGGGACAGGGGTATCATCACCCCTCCACTTT
CDR3 protein: CASSLGARGTGVSSPLHF

D gene: TRBD2
clone size: once
J gene: TRBJ2-7
V gene: TRBV7-9
CDR3 DNA: TGTGCCAGCAGCTTAATAGGCCGGGGGGGTAGCGAGCAGTACTTC
CDR3 protein: CASSLIGRGGSEQYF

D gene: -
clone size: -
J gene: TRBJ2-1
V gene: TRBV24-1
CDR3 DNA: TGTGCCACCAGTGATCCCGACGGTAACAATGAGCAGTTCTTC
CDR3 protein: CATSDPDGNNEQFF

D gene: -
clone size: many
J gene: TRBJ1-2
V gene: TRBV7-2
CDR3 DNA: TGTGCCAGCAGCCAACAGGCTTACTATGGCTACACCTTC
CDR3 protein: CASSQQAYYGYTF

D gene: -
clone size: -
J gene: TRBJ1-1
V gene: TRBV28
CDR3 DNA: TGTGCCAGCAGCCCCGACCTAGGAAGGGGTGAAGCTTTCTTT
CDR3 protein: CASSPDLGRGEAFF

D gene: -
clone size: -
J gene: TRBJ1-1
V gene: TRBV19
CDR3 DNA: TGTGCCAGTTGGGGCCAGCAGCGGGCTGAAGCTTTCTTT
CDR3 protein: CASWGQQRAEAFF

D gene: TRBD2
clone size: once
J gene: TRBJ2-1
V gene: TRBV20-1
CDR3 DNA: TGCAGTGTTCGAACTAGCGGGGAAACTGTTGAGCAGTTCTTC
CDR3 protein: CSVRTSGETVEQFF

D gene: -
clone size: -
J gene: TRBJ2-7
V gene: TRBV5-1
CDR3 DNA: TGCGCCAGCAGCGACAGGTCCGGGGGCGGCGAGCAGTACTTC
CDR3 protein: CASSDRSGGGEQYF

D gene: -
clone size: -
J gene: TRBJ1-1
V gene: TRBV19
CDR3 DNA: TGTGCCAGTAGTATTGTGTCCCCTAGCCCTGAAGCTTTCTTT
CDR3 protein: CASSIVSPSPEAFF

D gene: TRBD2
clone size: -
J gene: TRBJ2-5
V gene: TRBV9
CDR3 DNA: TGTGCCAGCAGCGGTGGACTAGGATCGGAGGAGACCCAATACTTC
CDR3 protein: CASSGGLGSEETQYF